These T cell receptor beta chains were read from a single sample in a study of shared clonotypes between healthy human individuals. The repertoire was sequenced with immunoSEQ multiplex PCR; TCRdb's copy has only in-frame clones and lacks some. The sample carries roughly 2.2 million clones, approximately 95% recorded once. What was sequenced was naive CD4+ T cells from PBMCs. The receptors originated from a man younger than 35 in good health. Some clones in this sample may be carry-over from other donors' samples. CDR3s include the opening cysteine and the closing phenylalanine or tryptophan. D genes are given only for firm matches. Size is stated for part of the rows, as once, few or many counts, or as a class when the clone is expanded.

V	D	size	J	DNA	CDR3
TRBV4-2	TRBD2	.	TRBJ2-1	TGTGCCAGCAGCCGTCGAGCCATCCCCCGTAGCGGGAGGGTCACATGGGATGAGCAGTTCTTC	CASSRRAIPRSGRVTWDEQFF
TRBV6-6	.	.	TRBJ2-3	TGTGCCAGCAGTGGCGGGTATACAGATACGCAGTATTTT	CASSGGYTDTQYF
TRBV28	.	few	TRBJ1-1	TGTGCCAGCAGTTACTCGGACAGGAACACTGAAGCTTTCTTT	CASSYSDRNTEAFF
TRBV4-3	TRBD2	.	TRBJ2-4	TGCGCCAGCAGCCAAGTGACTAGCGGGAGTTTGGGAAACATTCAGTACTTC	CASSQVTSGSLGNIQYF
TRBV5-1	.	.	TRBJ2-1	TGCGCCAGCAGCTTGGGAGCGGCTCCCTACAATGAGCAGTTCTTC	CASSLGAAPYNEQFF
TRBV27	.	.	TRBJ2-2	TGTGCCAGCAGGGGACGCCAGGCGGCCTTGACGGGCACCGGGGAGCTGTTTTTT	CASRGRQAALTGTGELFF
TRBV2	TRBD2	once	TRBJ2-7	TGTGCCAGCAGTGAAGCCGGACTAGCGGGAGCCTCCGAGCAGTACTTC	CASSEAGLAGASEQYF
TRBV6-5	TRBD1	.	TRBJ1-1	TGTGCCAGCAGATCGACAGGGACTGAAGCTTTCTTT	CASRSTGTEAFF
TRBV2	.	.	TRBJ2-2	TGTGCCAGCAGACACCGGGACCCCTTCCGGGAGCTGTTTTTT	CASRHRDPFRELFF
TRBV6-5	TRBD1	once	TRBJ2-1	TGTGCCAGCAGTTATTGGGGACAGGGATTAGGAGAGCAGTTCTTC	CASSYWGQGLGEQFF
TRBV6-1	.	.	TRBJ1-2	TGTGCCAGCAGTGCAAGCCTGGGACAACTCATCTATGGCTACACCTTC	CASSASLGQLIYGYTF
TRBV6-6	.	.	TRBJ1-4	TGTGCCACCACCCCGGGGAGGTCAGTTAAAAATGAAAAACTGTTTTTT	CATTPGRSVKNEKLFF
TRBV7-9	.	once	TRBJ2-7	TGTGCCAGCAGTCAAGCCTACGAGCAGTACTTC	CASSQAYEQYF
TRBV18	TRBD2	.	TRBJ2-7	TGTGCCAGCTCACCCGTCATAGCGGGAGTGTCGTACGAGCAGTACTTC	CASSPVIAGVSYEQYF
TRBV9	.	.	TRBJ1-2	TGTGCCAGCAGCGCAGACGCGGGGGACAATGGCTACACCTTC	CASSADAGDNGYTF
TRBV28	.	.	TRBJ1-2	TGTGCCAGCAGTTTTCGACAGGCTAACTATGGCTACACCTTC	CASSFRQANYGYTF
TRBV20-1	.	.	TRBJ1-2	TGCAGTGCTAGTGCGGGGTTTGGCTACACCTTC	CSASAGFGYTF
TRBV5-1	.	.	TRBJ2-3	TGCGCCAGCAGCTTGGTATTAGTAGCACCCAGCACAGATACGCAGTATTTT	CASSLVLVAPSTDTQYF
TRBV10-3	TRBD1	.	TRBJ1-5	TGTGCCATCAGTGCACACGATCCCGGGACAGATCAGCCCCAGCATTTT	CAISAHDPGTDQPQHF
TRBV7-6	.	once	TRBJ2-2	TGTGCCAGTCTCTTGTCCCGCGGGGGCGGGCACGAGGCGAACACCGGGGAGCTGTTTTTT	CASLLSRGGGHEANTGELFF
TRBV11-3	TRBD2	.	TRBJ2-3	TGTGCCAGCAGCTTAGGTGAACTAGCGGGATACACAGATACGCAGTATTTT	CASSLGELAGYTDTQYF
TRBV28	.	.	TRBJ2-7	TGTGCCAGCAGTTTATATGGGGACGGTACCTACGAGCAGTACTTC	CASSLYGDGTYEQYF
TRBV5-1	.	.	TRBJ1-3	TGCGCCAGCAGCTTGGGCCTCTCAGGGCCCCTCCTCTCTGGAAACACCATATATTTT	CASSLGLSGPLLSGNTIYF
TRBV5-8	.	.	TRBJ2-7	TGTGCCAGCAGCATCGGACAGAGCTACGAGCAGTACTTC	CASSIGQSYEQYF
TRBV7-6	TRBD1	.	TRBJ1-3	TGTGCCAGCAGCTTAGTACCAGGGGGCTCTGGAAACACCATATATTTT	CASSLVPGGSGNTIYF
TRBV7-2	TRBD2	.	TRBJ2-7	TGTGCCAGCAGTTACAGCGGGGGGAGCTCCTACGAGCAGTACTTC	CASSYSGGSSYEQYF
TRBV5-1	TRBD1	.	TRBJ2-1	TGCGCCAGCAGCTGGGGAGATAGGGGGCTCGATGAGCAGTTCTTC	CASSWGDRGLDEQFF
TRBV28	.	.	TRBJ2-7	TGTGCCAGCAGGCAATCCCCGGGGATCCACGAGCAGTACTTC	CASRQSPGIHEQYF
TRBV7-3	TRBD2	.	TRBJ2-7	TGTGCCAGCAGCTTACTAGCGGGGGCATCCTACGAGCAGTACTTC	CASSLLAGASYEQYF
TRBV4-1	.	.	TRBJ1-6	TGCGCCAGCAGCCAAGGTAGAGAGGATAATTCACCCCTCCACTTT	CASSQGREDNSPLHF
TRBV19	TRBD1	few	TRBJ1-1	TGTGCCAGTAGTTTCACAGGGGGCACGACTGAAGCTTTCTTT	CASSFTGGTTEAFF
TRBV5-6	.	.	TRBJ2-1	TGTGCCAGCAGTGACGCCGGCCTCCTCTACAATGAGCAGTTCTTC	CASSDAGLLYNEQFF
TRBV28	.	.	TRBJ1-1	TGTGCCAGCAGTTTCATCGGGGCCTCCATGAACACTGAAGCTTTCTTT	CASSFIGASMNTEAFF
TRBV4-1	.	.	TRBJ2-7	TGCGCCAGCAGCCAAAAGCCCCTTGGGGCGAGCAACGAGCAGTACTTC	CASSQKPLGASNEQYF
TRBV7-9	.	.	TRBJ2-1	TGTGCCAGCCTCGTGGAGGGAGTCTCGGAGTGGGGTGAGCAGTTCTTC	CASLVEGVSEWGEQFF
TRBV7-2	.	.	TRBJ2-2	TGTGCCAGCAGCTTAGTCGACACCGGGGAGCTGTTTTTT	CASSLVDTGELFF
TRBV18	TRBD1	once	TRBJ2-7	TGTGCCAGCTCCCCCGACAGGGGCCGAACCTACGAGCAGTACTTC	CASSPDRGRTYEQYF
TRBV29-1	.	.	TRBJ2-3	TGCAGCGTCCGTAGACCTAGCACCGATACGCAGTATTTT	CSVRRPSTDTQYF
TRBV18	TRBD1	.	TRBJ1-5	TGTGCCAGCTCACCTGAGACAGGGGTTAGCCATCGGCCCCAGCATTTT	CASSPETGVSHRPQHF
TRBV25-1	.	.	TRBJ1-5	TGTGCCAGCAGCCGGGCGGGTAGCGGCAATCAGCCCCAGCATTTT	CASSRAGSGNQPQHF
TRBV9	.	once	TRBJ2-1	TGTGCCAGCAGCGTAGACGGAGACAGCTCCTACAATGAGCAGTTCTTC	CASSVDGDSSYNEQFF
TRBV28	.	.	TRBJ2-5	TGTGCCAGCAGTTTACCTCGAGGTTGGGCTCCTCACCAAGAGACCCAGTACTTC	CASSLPRGWAPHQETQYF
TRBV5-1	.	.	TRBJ1-5	TGCGCCAGCAGCTTGGACCCCAATCAGCCCCAGCATTTT	CASSLDPNQPQHF
TRBV7-3	.	.	TRBJ1-1	TGTGCCAGCAGCTTACAGTACATGAACACTGAAGCTTTCTTT	CASSLQYMNTEAFF
TRBV11-2	.	few	TRBJ1-1	TGTGCCAGCAGCTTAGGAGTGATTGCTTTCTTT	CASSLGVIAFF
TRBV19	TRBD2	.	TRBJ2-7	TGTGCCAGTAGTATAGGAGCGGGAGTGAACGAGCAGTACTTC	CASSIGAGVNEQYF
TRBV4-3	TRBD1	once	TRBJ1-3	TGCGCCAGCAGCCAGGAGACAGGGGCTGGAAACACCATATATTTT	CASSQETGAGNTIYF
TRBV7-2	TRBD2	once	TRBJ2-7	TGTGCCAGCAGCTCTAGCGGGAGCGCCCTCTACGAGCAGTACTTC	CASSSSGSALYEQYF
TRBV27	.	.	TRBJ2-5	TGTGCCAGCACCCCCGTGGGTAGCCCCCAAGAGACCCAGTACTTC	CASTPVGSPQETQYF
TRBV29-1	.	.	TRBJ1-2	TGCAGCGTTGAAGGCCCGACAGAGGATGGCTACACCTTC	CSVEGPTEDGYTF